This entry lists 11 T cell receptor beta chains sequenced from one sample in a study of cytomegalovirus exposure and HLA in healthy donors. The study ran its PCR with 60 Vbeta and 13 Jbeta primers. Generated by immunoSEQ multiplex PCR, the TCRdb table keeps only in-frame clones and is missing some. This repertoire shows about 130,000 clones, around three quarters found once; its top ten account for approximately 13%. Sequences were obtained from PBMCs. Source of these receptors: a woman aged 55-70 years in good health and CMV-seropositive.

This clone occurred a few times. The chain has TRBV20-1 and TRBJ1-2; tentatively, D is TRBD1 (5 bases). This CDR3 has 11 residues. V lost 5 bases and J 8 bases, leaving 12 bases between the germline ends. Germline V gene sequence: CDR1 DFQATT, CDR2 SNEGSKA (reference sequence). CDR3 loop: CSARRERGYTF. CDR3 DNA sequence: TGCAGTGCTCGCAGGGAACGAGGCTACACCTTC.

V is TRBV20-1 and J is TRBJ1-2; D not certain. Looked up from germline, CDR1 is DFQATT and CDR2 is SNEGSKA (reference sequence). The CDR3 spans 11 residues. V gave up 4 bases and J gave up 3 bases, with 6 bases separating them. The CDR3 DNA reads TGCAGTGCTAACACAGACTATGGCTACACCTTC. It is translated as CSANTDYGYTF.

This chain's CDR3 is CASRSPGGSFNEQFF. Written as DNA, the CDR3 is TGTGCCAGCAGGTCCCCGGGCGGGAGTTTCAATGAGCAGTTCTTC. The V and J genes are TRBV9 and TRBJ2-1; TRBD2 matches 7 bases. With V trimmed by 5 bases and J by 6 bases, 11 bases remained unmatched. The CDR3 runs to 15 residues. Germline V CDR1 and CDR2: SGDLS, YYNGEE.

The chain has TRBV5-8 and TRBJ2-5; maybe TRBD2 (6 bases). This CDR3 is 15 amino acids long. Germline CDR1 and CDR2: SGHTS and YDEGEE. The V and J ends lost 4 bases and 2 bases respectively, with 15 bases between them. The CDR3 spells CASSVGLKKQETQYF. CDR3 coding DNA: TGTGCCAGCAGCGTGGGACTGAAGAAACAAGAGACCCAGTACTTC.

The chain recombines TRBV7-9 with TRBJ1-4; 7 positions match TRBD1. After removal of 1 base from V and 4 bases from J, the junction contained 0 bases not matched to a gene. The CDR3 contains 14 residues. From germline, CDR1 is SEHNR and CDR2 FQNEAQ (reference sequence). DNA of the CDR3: TGTGCCAGCAGCTTAGGACAGGGTAATGAAAAACTGTTTTTT. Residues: CASSLGQGNEKLFF.

CDR3 sequence reads: CASSVWGFDQPQHF. For the CDR3, the DNA is TGTGCCAGCAGCGTGTGGGGCTTTGATCAGCCCCAGCATTTT. The chain couples TRBV5-4 to TRBJ1-5; tentative D call: TRBD1 (5 bases). The germline CDR1 and CDR2 sequences are SGHNT and YYREEE (reference sequence). CDR3 length equals 14 residues. The V end lost 4 bases, the J end lost 5 bases, and 13 bases lay between the germline ends. Combining the CDR3 with reference TRBV5-4 and TRBJ1-5 gives the whole variable domain ETGVTQSPTHLIKTRGQQVTLRCSSQSGHNTVSWYQQALGQGPQFIFQYYREEENGRGNFPPRFSGLQFPNYSSELNVNALELDDSALYLCASSVWGFDQPQHFGDGTRLSIL.

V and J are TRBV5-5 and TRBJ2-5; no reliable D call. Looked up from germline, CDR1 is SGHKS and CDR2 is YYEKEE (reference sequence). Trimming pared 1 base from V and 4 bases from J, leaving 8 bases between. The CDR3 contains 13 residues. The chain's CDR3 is CASSLPGSETQYF. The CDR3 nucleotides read TGTGCCAGCAGCTTGCCCGGGTCAGAGACCCAGTACTTC.

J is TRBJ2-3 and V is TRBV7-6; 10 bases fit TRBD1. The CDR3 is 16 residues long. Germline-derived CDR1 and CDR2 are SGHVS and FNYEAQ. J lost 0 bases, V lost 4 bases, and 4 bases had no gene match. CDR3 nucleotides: TGTGCCAGCAGCTCCCGACAGGGGGCAAGCACAGATACGCAGTATTTT. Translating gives CASSSRQGASTDTQYF.

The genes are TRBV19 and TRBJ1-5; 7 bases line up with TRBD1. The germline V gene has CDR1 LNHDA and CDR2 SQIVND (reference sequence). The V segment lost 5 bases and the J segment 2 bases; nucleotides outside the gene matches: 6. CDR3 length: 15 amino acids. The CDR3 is CASSVGQAGNQPQHF. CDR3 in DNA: TGTGCCAGTAGTGTTGGACAGGCAGGCAATCAGCCCCAGCATTTT.

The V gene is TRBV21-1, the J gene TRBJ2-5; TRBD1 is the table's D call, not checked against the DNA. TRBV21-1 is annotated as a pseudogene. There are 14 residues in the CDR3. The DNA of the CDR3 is TGTGCCAGCAGCGAAAGACAGGGTCAAGAGACCCAGTACTTC. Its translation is CASSERQGQETQYF.

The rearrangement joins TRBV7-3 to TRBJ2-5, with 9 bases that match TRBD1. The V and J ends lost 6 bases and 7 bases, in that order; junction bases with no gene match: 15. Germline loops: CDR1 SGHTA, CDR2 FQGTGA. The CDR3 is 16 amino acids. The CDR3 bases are TGTGCCAGCAGTTTGACAGGGGGAGACACTCGGGGGACCCAGTACTTC. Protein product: CASSLTGGDTRGTQYF.